The rows below give T cell receptor beta chains drawn from one sample of a study of T cells in localized non-small cell lung cancer. Data came from immunoSEQ multiplex PCR; TCRdb stores just in-frame clones and leaves some out. The profile shows around 40,000 clones, about 88% of them singletons. This specimen consisted of peripheral blood, obtained before any cancer treatment. Receptors were obtained from a woman aged 18-50 years with stage III lung adenocarcinoma. Both conserved end residues are part of each CDR3.

CASSTYGTNNEQFF	TRBV2	TRBJ2-1
CATSEPGGLYGYTF	TRBV15	TRBJ1-2
CASGLNSGATYNEQFF	TRBV12-5	TRBJ2-1
CAWRKTGGRNYGYTF	TRBV30	TRBJ1-2
CASMKSPGKEAFF	TRBV5-4	TRBJ1-1
CASSLIADRSYEQYF	TRBV11-2	TRBJ2-7
CASSVGKQGREQYF	TRBV9	TRBJ2-7
CACRRASGTDTQYF	TRBV30	TRBJ2-3
CSARTTYEQYF	TRBV20-1	TRBJ2-7
CASSDGTSGGAGTDTQYF	TRBV11-2	TRBJ2-3
CASSPLYGTSPNGDTQYF	TRBV7-2	TRBJ2-3
CASMRGTNYGYTF	TRBV2	TRBJ1-2
CASSLEDFRAGELFF	TRBV7-9	TRBJ2-2
CASSQDWGYEQYF	TRBV11-3	TRBJ2-7
CASSQGTSQKETQYF	TRBV14	TRBJ2-5
CASSPVGQMNTEAFF	TRBV18	TRBJ1-1
CASSSWGAGHRYGYTF	TRBV5-6	TRBJ1-2
CASSRRQEGYEQYF	TRBV7-3	TRBJ2-7
CASSKNTEAFF	TRBV23-1	TRBJ1-1
CATDRGQGFADTQYF	TRBV10-3	TRBJ2-3
CASSPGVTDTQYF	TRBV9	TRBJ2-3
CASSRKTGGRTEAFF	TRBV7-2	TRBJ1-1
CASTTGGRGTEAFF	TRBV6-6	TRBJ1-1
CASGFDARGDGYTF	TRBV12-5	TRBJ1-2
CASKSHRSPYEQYF	TRBV2	TRBJ2-7
CASSELSPGGEAFF	TRBV27	TRBJ1-1
CASSFGTATTRQYF	TRBV5-6	TRBJ2-3
CASSFRRTEKGELFF	TRBV11-2	TRBJ2-2
CASSRQVQETQYF	TRBV19	TRBJ2-5
CASSEKGTVGGSQPQHF	TRBV2	TRBJ1-5
CATSRVREVLGNTIYF	TRBV15	TRBJ1-3
CASSSRQGVSEQYF	TRBV5-8	TRBJ2-7
CASSYSGLGDTEAFF	TRBV6-5	TRBJ1-1
CASSASSYNEQFF	TRBV19	TRBJ2-1
CATSREGGGSYEQYF	TRBV15	TRBJ2-7
CASSLTGLVTYEQYF	TRBV7-2	TRBJ2-7
CASSLSGGAGETQYF	TRBV5-4	TRBJ2-5
CASSLNPNTDTQYF	TRBV7-7	TRBJ2-3
CASSLLGVGNEQFF	TRBV7-7	TRBJ2-1
CASTRQTTTNEKLFF	TRBV7-9	TRBJ1-4
CASSLYGQNIQYF	TRBV5-1	TRBJ2-4
CASSQPTQTGNGYTF	TRBV4-1	TRBJ1-2
CASSSPGQGARNYGYTF	TRBV28	TRBJ1-2
CASRLPGQGSEKLFF	TRBV7-2	TRBJ1-4
CASSGAGMSTDTQYF	TRBV2	TRBJ2-3
CSVEVGGEAFF	TRBV29-1	TRBJ1-1
CASSYSRLATTDTQYF	TRBV6-6	TRBJ2-3
CASSFNRATGGAIEAFF	TRBV5-1	TRBJ1-1
CASSPPSGTGTYEQYF	TRBV18	TRBJ2-7
CASSYSGALPGNTIYF	TRBV6-5	TRBJ1-3
CASRDSGLTEAFF	TRBV6-4	TRBJ1-1
CASSYLGTDTEAFF	TRBV7-3	TRBJ1-1